This T cell receptor beta chain was obtained from a study of OX40 agonist ivuxolimab in advanced cancers. Study information: One patient with hepatocellular carcinoma and two with cutaneous melanoma, three in all, had partial responses.

The method was immunoSEQ multiplex PCR; TCRdb's version includes in-frame clones alone and lacks a portion of them. The sample consists of about 93,000 clones, 90% to 95% of them appearing once. Trimming took off 4 bases at V and 7 bases at J, with 4 bases between the two ends. This CDR3 comprises 10 residues. Germline V gives CDR1 SNHLY, CDR2 FYNNEI. The input for sequencing was CD4+ or CD8+ T cells sorted from blood, taken in a trial of the OX40 agonist ivuxolimab. The clonotype was recovered from an adult with an advanced solid tumor such as melanoma, head and neck, liver or kidney cancer. V is TRBV2 and J is TRBJ2-5; no definite D call. The CDR3 DNA follows: TGTGCCAGCAGTGTGGGGACCCAGTACTTC. Translation gives CASSVGTQYF.